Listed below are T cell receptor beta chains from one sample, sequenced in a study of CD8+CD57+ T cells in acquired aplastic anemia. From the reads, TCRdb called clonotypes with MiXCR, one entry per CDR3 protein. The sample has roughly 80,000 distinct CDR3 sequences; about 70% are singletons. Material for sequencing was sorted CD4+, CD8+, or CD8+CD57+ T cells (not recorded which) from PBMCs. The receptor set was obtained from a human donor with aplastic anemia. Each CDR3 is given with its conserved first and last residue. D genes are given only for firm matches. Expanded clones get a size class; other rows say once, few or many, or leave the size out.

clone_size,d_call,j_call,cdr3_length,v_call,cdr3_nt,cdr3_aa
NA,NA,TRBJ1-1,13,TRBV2,TGTGCCAGCAGTGCTTGGGATGGGACTGAAGCTTTCTTT,CASSAWDGTEAFF
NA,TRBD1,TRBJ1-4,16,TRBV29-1,TGCAGCGTCGGGCAGGGGGGAGGCGCAACTAATGAAAAACTGTTTTTT,CSVGQGGGATNEKLFF
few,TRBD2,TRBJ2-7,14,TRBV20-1,TGCAGTGCTAGGAAAGCGGGAGGAACCTACGAGCAGTACTTC,CSARKAGGTYEQYF
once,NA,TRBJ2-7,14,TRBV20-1,TGCAGTGCTAGAGATCGCCAGGGAACCTACGAGCAGTACTTC,CSARDRQGTYEQYF
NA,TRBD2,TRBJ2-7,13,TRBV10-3,TGTGCCACCGGACTAGCGGGATCCTACGAGCAGTACTTC,CATGLAGSYEQYF
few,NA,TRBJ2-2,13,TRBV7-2,TGTGCCAGCAGCTTGTTGGACACCGGGGAGCTGTTTTTT,CASSLLDTGELFF
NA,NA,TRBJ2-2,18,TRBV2,TGTGCCAGCAGTGTTGCGGTTGACTCCCCAACGAACACCGGGGAGCTGTTTTTT,CASSVAVDSPTNTGELFF
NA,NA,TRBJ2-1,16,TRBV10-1,TGCGCCAGCAGTGAGTTAGAAGGGTCGCCCTACAATGAGCAGTTCTTC,CASSELEGSPYNEQFF
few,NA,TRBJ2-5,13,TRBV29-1,TGCAGCGTTGGGGGGCAGGGGCACGAGACCCAGTACTTC,CSVGGQGHETQYF
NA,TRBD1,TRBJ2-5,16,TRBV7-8,TGTGCCAGCAGCCAGTTCACAGGGGCAGTGCAAGAGACCCAGTACTTC,CASSQFTGAVQETQYF
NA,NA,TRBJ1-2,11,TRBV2,TGTGCCAGTGAGAAGAACTATGGCTACACCTTC,CASEKNYGYTF
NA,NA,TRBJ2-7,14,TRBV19,TGTGCCAGTAGTATGGTCCCGGCTTACTACGAGCAGTACTTC,CASSMVPAYYEQYF
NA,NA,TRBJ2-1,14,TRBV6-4,TGTGCCAGCAGTGACTCGATTGAAACGGGGGAGCAGTTCTTC,CASSDSIETGEQFF
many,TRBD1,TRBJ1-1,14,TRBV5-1,TGCGCCAGCAGCCTGTATGACAGGGGCACTGAAGCTTTCTTT,CASSLYDRGTEAFF
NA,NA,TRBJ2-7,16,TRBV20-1,TGCAGCGCTAGAGATCTCGACGGACTCGATTCCTACGAGCAGTACTTC,CSARDLDGLDSYEQYF
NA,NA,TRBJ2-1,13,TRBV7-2,TGTGCCAGCAGCTGGGGACGGGACAATGAGCAGTTCTTC,CASSWGRDNEQFF
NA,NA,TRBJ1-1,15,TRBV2,TGTGCCAGCCGAGAGGAGGACAGAAGGAACACTGAAGCTTTCTTT,CASREEDRRNTEAFF
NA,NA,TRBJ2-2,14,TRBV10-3,TGTGCCATCAGTGAGTCCAGGAACACCGGGGAGCTGTTTTTT,CAISESRNTGELFF